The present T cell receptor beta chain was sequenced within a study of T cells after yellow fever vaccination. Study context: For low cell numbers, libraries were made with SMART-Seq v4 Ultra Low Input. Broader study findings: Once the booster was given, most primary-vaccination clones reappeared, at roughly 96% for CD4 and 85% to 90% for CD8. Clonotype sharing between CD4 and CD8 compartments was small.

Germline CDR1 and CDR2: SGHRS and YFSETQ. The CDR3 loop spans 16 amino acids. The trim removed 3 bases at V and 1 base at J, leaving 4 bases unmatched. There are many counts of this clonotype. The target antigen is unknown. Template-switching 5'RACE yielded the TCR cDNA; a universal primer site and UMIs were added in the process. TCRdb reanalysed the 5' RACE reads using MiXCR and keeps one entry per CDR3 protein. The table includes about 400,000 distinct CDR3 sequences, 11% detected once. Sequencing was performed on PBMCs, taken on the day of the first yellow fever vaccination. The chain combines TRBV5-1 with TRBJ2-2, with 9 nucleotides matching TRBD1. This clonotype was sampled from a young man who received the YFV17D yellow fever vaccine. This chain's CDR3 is CASSWGQGLNTGELFF. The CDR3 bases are TGCGCCAGCAGCTGGGGACAGGGACTGAACACCGGGGAGCTGTTTTTT.